The next 6 T cell receptor beta chains were all read from a single sample in a study of beta chain features in type 1 diabetes. The isolated RNA, all of it, was reverse transcribed, so expressed TCRB transcripts were what got sequenced. TCRdb's copy holds only in-frame clones and misses some; the assay was immunoSEQ multiplex PCR. This table has more than 300,000 clones, around 12% appearing once. Antigens of these TCRs are unknown. Study findings and constraints: In every one of the four CD4+ subsets, TCRB CDR3s were moderately but significantly shorter in Type 1 diabetes patients.

The sequenced sample was naive CD4+ T cells from blood. Receptors originate from a woman under 30 with type 1 diabetes.

The chain couples TRBV19 to TRBJ2-3, with TRBD2 matching 8 bases. Germline CDR1 LNHDA, CDR2 SQIVND (reference sequence). V dropped 5 bases and J dropped 7; count of bases not matched to a gene: 14. The CDR3 has 16 amino acids. The CDR3 reads CASSGVALGGAHTQYF. The CDR3 nucleotides are TGTGCCAGTAGTGGTGTCGCCCTCGGGGGGGCACATACGCAGTATTTT.

This clone came up a few times. V gene TRBV5-4 combines with J gene TRBJ2-1; TRBD2 matches at 9 bases. The V gene's germline CDR1 is SGHNT and CDR2 YYREEE (reference sequence). J gave up 4 bases and V 3 bases, and 5 bases lay outside the gene matches. The CDR3 has 15 residues. The chain's CDR3 is CASSSGTSQYNEQFF. The CDR3 DNA follows: TGTGCCAGCAGCTCTGGGACTAGCCAGTACAATGAGCAGTTCTTC.

The chain employs TRBV7-2 and TRBJ2-6, with 7 bases fitting TRBD1. Germline loops: CDR1 SGHTA, CDR2 FQGNSA. V lost 5 bases, J lost 2 bases, and 6 bases stayed unmatched. The CDR3 consists of 16 residues. The CDR3 spells CASSATGVPGANVLTF. CDR3 bases: TGTGCCAGCAGCGCCACAGGGGTCCCTGGGGCCAACGTCCTGACTTTC.

The chain links TRBV5-1 to TRBJ2-1; a possible D gene is TRBD2 (6 bases). Germline CDR1 reads SGHRS; CDR2 reads YFSETQ. This CDR3 region has 16 residues. Trimming pared 4 bases from V and 2 bases from J, leaving 16 bases between. CDR3 in DNA: TGCGCCAGCAGCCAACTTACGGGAGTCACCTACAATGAGCAGTTCTTC. This sequence encodes CASSQLTGVTYNEQFF.

This clone was detected a few times. The V gene is TRBV18, the J gene TRBJ1-1; D gene unclear. Germline CDR1 and CDR2: KGHSH and LQKENI. This CDR3 contains 14 residues. Between the trimmed V and J ends, which lost 4 bases and 0 bases, there was a span of 9 bases. CDR3 sequence (DNA): TGTGCCAGCTCACTAACGGAGGTGAACACTGAAGCTTTCTTT. It translates to CASSLTEVNTEAFF.

This clone was observed a few times. The J gene is TRBJ2-2, the V gene TRBV4-3, with 7 bases that match TRBD2. The CDR3 is 16 residues long. Germline values: CDR1 LGHNA, CDR2 YSLEER. V lost 3 bases and J lost 0; bases outside the gene matches: 4. This chain's CDR3 is CASSHWGGANTGELFF. In nucleotides, the CDR3 is TGCGCCAGCAGCCACTGGGGGGGAGCGAACACCGGGGAGCTGTTTTTT.